This TCR beta chain derives from a study of regulatory T cells in long-lasting Graves disease. Study information: Patients newly diagnosed with Graves' had been on antithyroid drugs for under 3 months.

Time point defined: newly diagnosed GD, antithyroid drugs for less than 3 months. TCR sequences were obtained from RNA taken from PBMCs. V gave up 5 bases and J gave up 11 bases, with 15 bases separating them. Germline CDR1 SGHTA, CDR2 FQGNSA. CDR3 length: 12 amino acids. For TCR beta, libraries came from iRepertoire HTBI primers and Arm-PCR of CDR3 regions. Under the authors' procedure: Throughout the samples, researchers identified roughly 57 TRBV and about 15 TRBJ segments. TCRdb re-called the multiplex PCR reads through MiXCR, storing one row per CDR3 protein. The V and J calls here are based on TCRdb, not the publication. The sample lists roughly 560,000 distinct CDR3 sequences, about 16% occurring once. This clonotype was seen more than once but under ten times. Its antigen is undetermined. General study points: No thyroid tissue was studied; the work used peripheral blood only.

These sequences were also reported in another study, on T cells in Graves' hyperthyroidism and ophthalmopathy.

The source of this sequence is a woman aged 40-60 years with Graves disease. Sequenced material: peripheral blood mononuclear cells (PBMCs), taken at new diagnosis, from a patient treated with antithyroid drugs. J is TRBJ1-1 and V is TRBV7-2; D is ambiguous. CDR3 bases: TGTGCCAGCAGCCCTGGACTCGGTTCGGCTTTCTTT. This gives the protein CASSPGLGSAFF.